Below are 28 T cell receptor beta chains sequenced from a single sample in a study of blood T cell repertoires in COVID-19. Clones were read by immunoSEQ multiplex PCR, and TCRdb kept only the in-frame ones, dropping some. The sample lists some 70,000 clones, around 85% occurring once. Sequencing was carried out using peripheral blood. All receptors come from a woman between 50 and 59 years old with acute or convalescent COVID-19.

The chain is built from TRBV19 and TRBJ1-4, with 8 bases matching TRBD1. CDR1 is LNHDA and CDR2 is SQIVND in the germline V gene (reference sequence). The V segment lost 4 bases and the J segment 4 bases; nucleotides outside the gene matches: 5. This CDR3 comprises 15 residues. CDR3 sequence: CASSTRTGFNEKLFF. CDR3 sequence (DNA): TGTGCCAGTAGTACAAGGACAGGGTTTAATGAAAAACTGTTTTTT.

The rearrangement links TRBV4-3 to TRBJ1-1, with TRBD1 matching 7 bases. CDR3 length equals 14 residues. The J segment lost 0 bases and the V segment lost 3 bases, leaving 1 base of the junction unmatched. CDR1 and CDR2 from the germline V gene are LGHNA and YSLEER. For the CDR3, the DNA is TGCGCCAGCAGCCAGACAGGGATGAACACTGAAGCTTTCTTT. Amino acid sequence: CASSQTGMNTEAFF.

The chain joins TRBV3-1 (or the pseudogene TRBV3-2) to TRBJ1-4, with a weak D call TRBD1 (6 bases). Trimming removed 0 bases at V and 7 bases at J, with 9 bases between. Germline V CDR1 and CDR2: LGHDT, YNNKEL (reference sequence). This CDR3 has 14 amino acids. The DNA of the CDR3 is TGTGCCAGCAGCCAAGAAGGGGGTCTTGAAAAACTGTTTTTT. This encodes CASSQEGGLEKLFF.

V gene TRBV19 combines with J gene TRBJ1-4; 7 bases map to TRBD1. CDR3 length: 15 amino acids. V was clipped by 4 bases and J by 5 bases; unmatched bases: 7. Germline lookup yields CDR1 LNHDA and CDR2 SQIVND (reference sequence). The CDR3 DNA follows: TGTGCCAGTAGTACGACAGGGACCGGCAATGAAAAACTGTTTTTT. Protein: CASSTTGTGNEKLFF.

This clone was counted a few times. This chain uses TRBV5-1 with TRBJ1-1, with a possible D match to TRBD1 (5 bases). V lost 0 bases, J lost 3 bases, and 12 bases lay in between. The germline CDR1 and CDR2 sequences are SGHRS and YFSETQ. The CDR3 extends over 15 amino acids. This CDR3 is CASSLVIGGDTEAFF. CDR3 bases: TGCGCCAGCAGCTTGGTCATCGGGGGGGACACTGAAGCTTTCTTT.

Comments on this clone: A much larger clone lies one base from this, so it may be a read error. The CDR3 DNA sequence: TGTGCCAGCAGCCCCGACGGGACTAGCCCCGACGAGCAGTACTTC. Its protein is CASSPDGTSPDEQYF. This chain links TRBV4-2 with TRBJ2-7, with 9 bases aligning to TRBD2. CDR3 length: 15 residues. CDR1 and CDR2 from the germline V gene are LGHNA and YNFKEQ. Germline trimming cut 4 bases from V and 5 bases from J; bases unmatched to any gene: 9.

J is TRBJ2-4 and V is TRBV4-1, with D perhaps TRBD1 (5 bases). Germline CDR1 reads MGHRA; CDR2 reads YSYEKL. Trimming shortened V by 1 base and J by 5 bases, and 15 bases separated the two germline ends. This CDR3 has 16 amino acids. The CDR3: CASSQGLGQGENIQYF. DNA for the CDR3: TGCGCCAGCAGCCAAGGGTTGGGGCAGGGTGAAAACATTCAGTACTTC.

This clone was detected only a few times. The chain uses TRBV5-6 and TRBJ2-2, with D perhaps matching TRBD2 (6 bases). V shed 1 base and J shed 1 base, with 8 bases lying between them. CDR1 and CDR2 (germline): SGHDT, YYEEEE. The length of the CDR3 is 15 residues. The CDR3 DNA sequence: TGTGCCAGCAGCTTGCCCGGGGGGAACACCGGGGAGCTGTTTTTT. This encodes CASSLPGGNTGELFF.

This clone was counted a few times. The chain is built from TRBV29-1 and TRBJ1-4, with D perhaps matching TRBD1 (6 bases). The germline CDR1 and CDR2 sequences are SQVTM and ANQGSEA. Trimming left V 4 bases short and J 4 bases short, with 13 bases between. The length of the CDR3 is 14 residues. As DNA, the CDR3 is TGCAGCGTTGCCGCAGGGGCGGGTAATGAAAAACTGTTTTTT. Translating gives CSVAAGAGNEKLFF.

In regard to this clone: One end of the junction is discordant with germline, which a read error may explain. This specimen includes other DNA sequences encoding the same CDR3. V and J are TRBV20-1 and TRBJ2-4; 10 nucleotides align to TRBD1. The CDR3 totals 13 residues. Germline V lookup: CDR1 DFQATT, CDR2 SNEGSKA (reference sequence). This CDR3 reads CSASGTGANIQYF. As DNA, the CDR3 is TGCAGCGCTAGTGGGACAGGGGCGAACATTCAGTACTTC.

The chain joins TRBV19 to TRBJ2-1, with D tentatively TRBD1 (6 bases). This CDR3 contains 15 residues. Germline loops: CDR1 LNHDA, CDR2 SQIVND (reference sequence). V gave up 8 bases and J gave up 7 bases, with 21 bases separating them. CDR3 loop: CASASGQGRMNEQFF. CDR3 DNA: TGTGCCAGTGCTTCGGGGCAGGGGCGAATGAATGAGCAGTTCTTC.

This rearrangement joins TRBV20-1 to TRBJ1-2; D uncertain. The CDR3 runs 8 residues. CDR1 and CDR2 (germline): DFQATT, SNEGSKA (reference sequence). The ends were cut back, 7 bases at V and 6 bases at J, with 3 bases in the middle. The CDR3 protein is CSVNGYTF. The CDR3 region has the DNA TGCAGTGTCAATGGCTACACCTTC.

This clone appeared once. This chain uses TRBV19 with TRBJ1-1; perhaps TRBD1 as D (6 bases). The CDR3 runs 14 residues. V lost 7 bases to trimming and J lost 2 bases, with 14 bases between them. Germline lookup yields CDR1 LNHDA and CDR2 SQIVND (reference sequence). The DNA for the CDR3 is TGTGCCAGTACCCCCTGGGGGCAAAACACTGAAGCTTTCTTT. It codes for CASTPWGQNTEAFF.

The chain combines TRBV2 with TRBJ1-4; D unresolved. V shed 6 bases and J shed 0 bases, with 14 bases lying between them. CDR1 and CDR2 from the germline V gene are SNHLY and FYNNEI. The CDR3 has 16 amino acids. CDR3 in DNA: TGTGCCAGCAGGACCGGGTTCGGTGCAACTAATGAAAAACTGTTTTTT. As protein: CASRTGFGATNEKLFF. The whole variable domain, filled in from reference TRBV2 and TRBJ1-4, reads EPEVTQTPSHQVTQMGQEVILRCVPISNHLYFYWYRQILGQKVEFLVSFYNNEISEKSEIFDDQFSVERPDGSNFTLKIRSTKLEDSAMYFCASRTGFGATNEKLFFGSGTQLSVL.

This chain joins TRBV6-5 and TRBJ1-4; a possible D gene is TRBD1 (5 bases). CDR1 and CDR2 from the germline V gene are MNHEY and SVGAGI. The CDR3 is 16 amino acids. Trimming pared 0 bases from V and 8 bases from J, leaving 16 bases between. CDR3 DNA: TGTGCCAGCAGTTACTCGTCGGAGGGGCGCTGGGAAAAACTGTTTTTT. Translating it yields CASSYSSEGRWEKLFF.

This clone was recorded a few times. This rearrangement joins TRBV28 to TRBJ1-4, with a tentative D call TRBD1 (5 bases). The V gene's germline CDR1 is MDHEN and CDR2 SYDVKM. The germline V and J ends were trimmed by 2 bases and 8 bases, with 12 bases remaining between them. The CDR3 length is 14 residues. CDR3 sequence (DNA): TGTGCCAGCAGTTTAGAAGGGGATCGGGAAAAACTGTTTTTT. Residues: CASSLEGDREKLFF.

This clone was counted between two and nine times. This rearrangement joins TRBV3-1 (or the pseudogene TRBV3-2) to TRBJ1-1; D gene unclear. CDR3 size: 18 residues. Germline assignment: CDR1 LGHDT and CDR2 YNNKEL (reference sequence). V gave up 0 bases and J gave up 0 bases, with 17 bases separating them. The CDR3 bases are TGTGCCAGCAGCCAAGACGTGGGCAGGCGTCAGATGAACACTGAAGCTTTCTTT. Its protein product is CASSQDVGRRQMNTEAFF.

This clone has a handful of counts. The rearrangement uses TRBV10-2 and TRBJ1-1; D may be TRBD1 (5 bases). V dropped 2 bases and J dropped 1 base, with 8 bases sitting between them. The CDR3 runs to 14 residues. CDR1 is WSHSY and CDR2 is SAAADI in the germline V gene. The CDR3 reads CASSEQGANTEAFF. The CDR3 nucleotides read TGCGCCAGCAGTGAGCAGGGCGCGAACACTGAAGCTTTCTTT.

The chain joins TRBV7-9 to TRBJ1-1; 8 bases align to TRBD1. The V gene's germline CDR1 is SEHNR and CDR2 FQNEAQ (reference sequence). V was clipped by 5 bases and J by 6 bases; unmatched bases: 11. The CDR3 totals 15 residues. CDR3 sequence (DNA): TGTGCCAGCAGCCCCCGGACAGGGTCGGGCGCTGAAGCTTTCTTT. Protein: CASSPRTGSGAEAFF.

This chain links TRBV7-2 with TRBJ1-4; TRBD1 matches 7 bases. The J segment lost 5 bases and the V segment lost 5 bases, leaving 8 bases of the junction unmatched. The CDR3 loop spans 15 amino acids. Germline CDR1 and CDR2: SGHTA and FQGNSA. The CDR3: CASSLTGLRNEKLFF. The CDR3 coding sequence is TGTGCCAGCAGCCTGACAGGGTTGAGGAATGAAAAACTGTTTTTT.

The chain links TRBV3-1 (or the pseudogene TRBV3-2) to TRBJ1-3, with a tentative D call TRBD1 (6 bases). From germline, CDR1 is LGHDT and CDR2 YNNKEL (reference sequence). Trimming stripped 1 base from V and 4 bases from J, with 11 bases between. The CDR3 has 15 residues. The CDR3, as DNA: TGTGCCAGCAGCCAAGGGGGGGGCGCAGGAAACACCATATATTTT. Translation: CASSQGGGAGNTIYF.

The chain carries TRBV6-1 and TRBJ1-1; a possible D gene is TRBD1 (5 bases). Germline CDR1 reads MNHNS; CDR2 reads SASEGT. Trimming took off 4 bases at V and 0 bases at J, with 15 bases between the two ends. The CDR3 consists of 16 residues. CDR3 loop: CASSARVWDLNTEAFF. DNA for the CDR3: TGTGCCAGCAGTGCCAGGGTCTGGGATCTGAACACTGAAGCTTTCTTT.

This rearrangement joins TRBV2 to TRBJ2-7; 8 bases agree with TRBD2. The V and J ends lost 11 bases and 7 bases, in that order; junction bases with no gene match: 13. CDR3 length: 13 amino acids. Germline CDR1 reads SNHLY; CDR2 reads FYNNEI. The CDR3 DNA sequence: TGTGCCTTACCCGGGAGGGCTGTTAGGGAGCAGTACTTC. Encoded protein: CALPGRAVREQYF.

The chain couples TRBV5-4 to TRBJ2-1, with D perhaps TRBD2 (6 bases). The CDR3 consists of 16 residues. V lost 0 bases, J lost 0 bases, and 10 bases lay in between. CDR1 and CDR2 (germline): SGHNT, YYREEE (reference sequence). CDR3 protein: CASSLGGVGSYNEQFF. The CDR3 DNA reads TGTGCCAGCAGCTTGGGGGGGGTAGGCTCCTACAATGAGCAGTTCTTC.

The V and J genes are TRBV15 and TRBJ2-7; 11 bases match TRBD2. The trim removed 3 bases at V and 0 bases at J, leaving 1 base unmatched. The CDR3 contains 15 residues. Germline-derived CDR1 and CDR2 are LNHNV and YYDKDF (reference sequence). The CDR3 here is CATSRGTSGSYEQYF. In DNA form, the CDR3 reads TGTGCCACCAGCAGGGGGACTAGCGGCTCCTACGAGCAGTACTTC.

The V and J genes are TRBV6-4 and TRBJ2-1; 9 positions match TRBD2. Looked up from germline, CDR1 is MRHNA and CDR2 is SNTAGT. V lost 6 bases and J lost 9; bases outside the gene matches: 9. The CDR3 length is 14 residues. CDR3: CASSSLAGAAEQFF. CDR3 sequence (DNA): TGTGCCAGCAGCTCCTTAGCGGGAGCTGCTGAGCAGTTCTTC.

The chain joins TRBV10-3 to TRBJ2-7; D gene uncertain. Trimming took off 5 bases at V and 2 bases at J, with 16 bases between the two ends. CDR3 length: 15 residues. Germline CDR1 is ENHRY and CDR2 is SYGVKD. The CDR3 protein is CAISNSPLVPYEQYF. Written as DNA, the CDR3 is TGTGCCATCAGTAATAGCCCTCTTGTCCCCTACGAGCAGTACTTC.

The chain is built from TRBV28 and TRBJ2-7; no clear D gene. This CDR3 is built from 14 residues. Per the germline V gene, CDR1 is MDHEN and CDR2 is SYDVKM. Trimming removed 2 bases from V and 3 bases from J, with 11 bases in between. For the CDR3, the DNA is TGTGCCAGCAGTTTAGAGCGCCGAAGCTACGAGCAGTACTTC. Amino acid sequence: CASSLERRSYEQYF. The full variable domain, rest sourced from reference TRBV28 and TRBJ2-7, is DVKVTQSSRYLVKRTGEKVFLECVQDMDHENMFWYRQDPGLGLRLIYFSYDVKMKEKGDIPEGYSVSREKKERFSLILESASTNQTSMYLCASSLERRSYEQYFGPGTRLTVT.